This TCR beta chain appears in the sequencing data of a study of control samples from healthy donors and cancer patients. Here immunoSEQ multiplex PCR was the method, and the copy in TCRdb shows in-frame clones only, minus some. The sample shows 190,000 or so clones, 80% to 95% of them seen only once. This clone is a singleton in its sample. This clonotype was sampled from a man aged 18 to 35 in good health. Sequencing was done on a sample of blood.

The CDR3 DNA follows: TGTGCCAGCAGTTACGGGGGGGCTAGCACAGATACGCAGTATTTT. This encodes CASSYGGASTDTQYF. The rearrangement joins TRBV6-2 or TRBV6-3 to TRBJ2-3, with TRBD2 as a possible D gene (7 bases). V shed 2 bases and J shed 0 bases, with 9 bases lying between them. This CDR3 is 15 amino acids long. CDR1 is MNHEY and CDR2 is SVGEGT in the germline V gene.